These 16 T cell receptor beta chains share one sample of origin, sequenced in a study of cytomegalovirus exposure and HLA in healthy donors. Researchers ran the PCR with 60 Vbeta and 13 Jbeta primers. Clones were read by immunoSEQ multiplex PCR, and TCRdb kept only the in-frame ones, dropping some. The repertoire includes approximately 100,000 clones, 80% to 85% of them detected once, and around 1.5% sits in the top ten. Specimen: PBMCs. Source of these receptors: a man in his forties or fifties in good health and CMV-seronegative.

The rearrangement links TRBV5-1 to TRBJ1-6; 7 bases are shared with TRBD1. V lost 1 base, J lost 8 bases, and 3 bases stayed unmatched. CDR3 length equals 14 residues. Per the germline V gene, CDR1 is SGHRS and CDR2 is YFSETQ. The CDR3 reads CASSLQGEDSPLHF. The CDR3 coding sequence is TGCGCCAGCAGCTTGCAGGGGGAGGATTCACCCCTCCACTTT.

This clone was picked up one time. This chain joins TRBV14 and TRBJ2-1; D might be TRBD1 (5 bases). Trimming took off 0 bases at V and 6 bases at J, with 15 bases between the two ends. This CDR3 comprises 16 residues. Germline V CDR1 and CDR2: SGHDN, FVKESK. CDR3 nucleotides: TGTGCCAGCAGCCAAGAAGGCAGGGTACCCTTCAATGAGCAGTTCTTC. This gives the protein CASSQEGRVPFNEQFF.

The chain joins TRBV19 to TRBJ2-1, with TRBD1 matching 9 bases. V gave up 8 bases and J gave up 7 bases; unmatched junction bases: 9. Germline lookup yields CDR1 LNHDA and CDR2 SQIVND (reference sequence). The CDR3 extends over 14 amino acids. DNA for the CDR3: TGTGCCAGTCAAAGGGGACAGGGTAAGAATGAGCAGTTCTTC. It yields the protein CASQRGQGKNEQFF.

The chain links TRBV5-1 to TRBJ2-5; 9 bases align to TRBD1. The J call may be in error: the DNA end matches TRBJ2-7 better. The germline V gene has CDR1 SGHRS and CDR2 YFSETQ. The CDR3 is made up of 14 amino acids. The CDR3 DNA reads TGCGCCAGCAGCTCGGGACAGGGCTGTTACGAGCAGTACTTC. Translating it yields CASSSGQGCYEQYF.

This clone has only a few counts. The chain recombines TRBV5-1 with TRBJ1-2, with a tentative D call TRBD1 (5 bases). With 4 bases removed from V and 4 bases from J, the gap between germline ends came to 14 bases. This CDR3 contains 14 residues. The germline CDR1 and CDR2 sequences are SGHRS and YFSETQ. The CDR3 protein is CASSGPGPGYGYTF. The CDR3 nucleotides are TGCGCCAGCAGCGGTCCAGGGCCGGGCTATGGCTACACCTTC.

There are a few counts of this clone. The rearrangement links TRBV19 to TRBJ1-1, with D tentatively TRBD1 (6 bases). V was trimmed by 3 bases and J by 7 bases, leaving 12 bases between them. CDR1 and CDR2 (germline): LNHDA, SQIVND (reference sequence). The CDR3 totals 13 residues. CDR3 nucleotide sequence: TGTGCCAGTAGTATTCAGGGGCAGGTTGAAGCTTTCTTT. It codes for CASSIQGQVEAFF.

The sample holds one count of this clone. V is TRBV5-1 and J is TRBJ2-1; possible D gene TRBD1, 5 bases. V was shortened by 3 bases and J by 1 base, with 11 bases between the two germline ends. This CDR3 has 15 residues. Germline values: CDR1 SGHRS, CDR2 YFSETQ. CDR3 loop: CASSSGWTSYNEQFF. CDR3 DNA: TGCGCCAGCAGCTCTGGTTGGACATCCTACAATGAGCAGTTCTTC.

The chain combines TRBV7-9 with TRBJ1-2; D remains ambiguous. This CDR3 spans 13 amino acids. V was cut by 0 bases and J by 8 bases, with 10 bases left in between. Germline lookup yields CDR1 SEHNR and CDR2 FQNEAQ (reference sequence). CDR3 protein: CASSLAAPRGYTF. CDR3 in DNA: TGTGCCAGCAGCTTAGCGGCGCCTAGGGGCTACACCTTC.

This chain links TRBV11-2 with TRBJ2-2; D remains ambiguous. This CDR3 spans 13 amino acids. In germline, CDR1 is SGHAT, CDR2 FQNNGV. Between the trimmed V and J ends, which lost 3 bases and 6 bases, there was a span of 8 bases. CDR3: CASSFSVAGELFF. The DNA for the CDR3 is TGTGCCAGCAGCTTCAGCGTGGCCGGGGAGCTGTTTTTT.

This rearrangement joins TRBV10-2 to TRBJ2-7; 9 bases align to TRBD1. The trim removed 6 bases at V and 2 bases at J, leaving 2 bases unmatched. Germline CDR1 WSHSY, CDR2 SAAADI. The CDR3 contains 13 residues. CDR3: CASRGTGTYEQYF. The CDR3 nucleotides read TGCGCCAGCAGGGGGACAGGGACCTACGAGCAGTACTTC.

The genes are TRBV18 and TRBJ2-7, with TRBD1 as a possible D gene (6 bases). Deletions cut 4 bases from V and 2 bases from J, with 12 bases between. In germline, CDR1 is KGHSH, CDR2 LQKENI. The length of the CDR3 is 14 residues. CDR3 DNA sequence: TGTGCCAGCTCACTAAGGACAGAGACCTACGAGCAGTACTTC. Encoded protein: CASSLRTETYEQYF.

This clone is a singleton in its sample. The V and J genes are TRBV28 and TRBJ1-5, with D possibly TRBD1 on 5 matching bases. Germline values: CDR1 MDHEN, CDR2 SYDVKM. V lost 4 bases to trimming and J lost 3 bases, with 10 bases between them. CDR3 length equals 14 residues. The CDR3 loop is CASSYDRINQPQHF. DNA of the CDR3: TGTGCCAGCAGTTACGACAGAATCAATCAGCCCCAGCATTTT.

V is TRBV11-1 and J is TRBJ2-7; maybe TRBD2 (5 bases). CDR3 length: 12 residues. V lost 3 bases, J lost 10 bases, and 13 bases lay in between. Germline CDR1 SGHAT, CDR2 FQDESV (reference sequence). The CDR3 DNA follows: TGTGCCAGCAGCTTTTCCCTCGAGGGACAGTACTTC. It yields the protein CASSFSLEGQYF.

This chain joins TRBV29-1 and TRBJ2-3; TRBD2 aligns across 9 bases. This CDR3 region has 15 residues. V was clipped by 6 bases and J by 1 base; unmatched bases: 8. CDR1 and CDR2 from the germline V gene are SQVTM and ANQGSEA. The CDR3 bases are TGCAGCGTCCGAAGGCTAGCGGGGCGCACAGATACGCAGTATTTT. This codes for CSVRRLAGRTDTQYF.

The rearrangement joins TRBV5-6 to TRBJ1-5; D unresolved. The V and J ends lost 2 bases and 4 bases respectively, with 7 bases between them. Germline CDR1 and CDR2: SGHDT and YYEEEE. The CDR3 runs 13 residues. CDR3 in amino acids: CASSFSGNQPQHF. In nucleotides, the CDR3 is TGTGCCAGCAGCTTTAGCGGAAATCAGCCCCAGCATTTT.

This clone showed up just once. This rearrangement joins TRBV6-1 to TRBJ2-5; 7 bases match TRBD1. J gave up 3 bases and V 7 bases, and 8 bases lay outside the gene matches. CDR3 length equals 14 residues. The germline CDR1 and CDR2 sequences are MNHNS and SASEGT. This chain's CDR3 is CASILGTVKETQYF. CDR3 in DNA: TGTGCCAGCATCCTCGGGACAGTCAAAGAGACCCAGTACTTC.